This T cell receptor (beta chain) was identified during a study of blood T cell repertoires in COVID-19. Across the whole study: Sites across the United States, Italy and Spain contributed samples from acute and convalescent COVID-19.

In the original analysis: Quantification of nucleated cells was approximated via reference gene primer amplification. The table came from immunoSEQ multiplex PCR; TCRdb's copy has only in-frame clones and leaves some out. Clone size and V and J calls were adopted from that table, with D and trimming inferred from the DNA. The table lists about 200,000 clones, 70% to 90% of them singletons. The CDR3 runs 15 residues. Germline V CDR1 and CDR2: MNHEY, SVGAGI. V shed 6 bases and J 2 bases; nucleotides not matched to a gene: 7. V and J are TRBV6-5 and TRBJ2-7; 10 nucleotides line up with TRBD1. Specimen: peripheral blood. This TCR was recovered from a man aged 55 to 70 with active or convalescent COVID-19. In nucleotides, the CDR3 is TGTGCCAGCAGCCCCTATGGACAGGGGGCCTACGAGCAGTACTTC. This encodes CASSPYGQGAYEQYF.